Sequencing of this T cell receptor (beta chain) was carried out in a study of early T cells in non-severe SARS-CoV-2 infection. Study information: Chains were not paired, and sequencing was done on bulk RNA from unsorted whole blood. The study, taken as a whole, reports: VDJdb-based annotation leaned toward anti-spike CD8 responses and missed private and CD4 specificities.

CDR1 and CDR2 from the germline V gene are SGHTA and FQGNSA. Trimming pared 1 base from V and 0 bases from J, leaving 8 bases between. CDR3 length equals 15 residues. Unique molecular identifier tags were affixed to discrete cDNA molecules. Each CDR3 protein is one row after TCRdb ran MiXCR on the 5' RACE reads. This table holds roughly 97,000 distinct CDR3 sequences, 9.5% to 11% found once. To note about this clonotype: Its cognate antigen is unknown.

The specimen comprised whole blood, sampled at baseline. The chain recombines TRBV7-2 with TRBJ2-3; maybe TRBD1 (5 bases). The sequence derives from an adult who was a healthcare worker with PCR-confirmed SARS-CoV-2 infection or an uninfected control (not recorded which). The DNA of the CDR3 is TGTGCCAGCAGCTTAGGAGACAGAAGCACAGATACGCAGTATTTT. Protein sequence: CASSLGDRSTDTQYF.